This T cell receptor (beta chain) was identified during a study of shared clonotypes between healthy human individuals. CDR1 LNHDA and CDR2 SQIVND come from the germline V gene (reference sequence). There are 14 residues in the CDR3. V lost 8 bases to trimming and J lost 0 bases, with 13 bases between them. Sequencing used immunoSEQ multiplex PCR; TCRdb keeps in-frame clones, though not all of them. The sample carries about 2.4 million clones, roughly 92% recorded once. What was sequenced was naive CD4+ T cells sorted from blood. Subset described: CD45RA+ positively selected. The chain recombines TRBV19 with TRBJ1-2, with D maybe TRBD1 (5 bases). The receptor's source is a man aged 18 to 30 in good health. The DNA for the CDR3 is TGTGCCAGTTCTTCCCTGACAGCTAACTATGGCTACACCTTC. As protein: CASSSLTANYGYTF.